This T cell receptor (delta chain) was identified in a study of γδ T cells in repeated Plasmodium falciparum infection. Study-level information: Each infection was followed by sampling at 21 days, plus baseline and some pre-infection draws.

Bulk repertoires came from Vgamma9/Vdelta2+ or Vdelta2-negative gammadelta T cells flow-sorted from PBMC. This CDR3 has 25 residues. Germline V gene data show CDR1 as TSWWSYY and CDR2 as QGS. The V segment lost 2 bases and the J segment 0 bases; nucleotides outside the gene matches: 30. Study-wide points: In Vdelta2-negative, largely Vdelta1+, gammadelta repertoires, repeated controlled infections appeared to drive clonal selection waves. The Malian cohort came from a small rural village of predominantly one ethnic group.

As regards this clone: What it binds is unknown.

TCRdb re-called the multiplex PCR reads with CATT. The sample holds roughly 90,000 delta-chain clones, 0.95% to 1% seen once. The V and J genes are TRDV1 and TRDJ1, with 10 bases fitting TRDD3. Sequencing used gamma-delta T cells from blood. This TCR came from a pool of human donors (malaria-infected and uninfected, not separated). The CDR3 region has the DNA TGTGCTCTTGGGGAAATAGGTTATACACGCGAGACTCGGACCAACTGGGGGATGTACACCGATAAACTCATCTTT. Its translation is CALGEIGYTRETRTNWGMYTDKLIF.